Here is one T cell receptor (beta chain) with its context. Germline V gene lookup returns CDR1 MRHNA and CDR2 SNTAGT. The CDR3 runs 15 residues. Trimming pared 3 bases from V and 0 bases from J, leaving 9 bases between. The entry originates in a study of blood T cell repertoires in COVID-19. Authors' methods: Amplification with reference gene primers provided the estimates of nucleated cell counts. Profiled with immunoSEQ multiplex PCR; TCRdb holds only in-frame clones, not every one. From that table come the V and J calls and clone size; the DNA was used to work out D and trimming. The sample shows some 220,000 clones, around four fifths of them seen only once.

The chain is built from TRBV6-4 and TRBJ2-1; weak D call: TRBD1 (6 bases). What was sequenced was peripheral blood. The TCR sequence derives from a woman aged 55-69 years who had recovered from COVID-19. Here the CDR3 DNA reads TGTGCCAGCAGTGATGGACAGAGCTCCTACAATGAGCAGTTCTTC. Its translation: CASSDGQSSYNEQFF.